The 15 T cell receptor beta chains below were found in one sample sequenced in a study of CD8+CD57+ T cells in acquired aplastic anemia. Using genomic DNA as the template, TCR beta VDJ and CDR3 profiling was carried out. TCRdb passed the reads through MiXCR, listing each CDR3 protein once. The sample lists roughly 420,000 distinct CDR3 sequences, 65% to 80% seen once, with approximately 3.9% in the top ten. The sample taken for sequencing was sorted CD4+, CD8+, or CD8+CD57+ T cells (not recorded which) from PBMCs. Receptors originate from a human donor in good health, serving as a control.

This clonotype has just one count. The chain is built from TRBV7-6 and TRBJ2-7; 7 bases line up with TRBD1. V trimming: 3 bases; J trimming: 13 bases; junction bases outside the gene matches: 18. The CDR3 spans 15 residues. Germline V gene sequence: CDR1 SGHVS, CDR2 FNYEAQ. The CDR3, as DNA: TGTGCCAGCAGCTTGCAGGGGGTCACGGATGAAGCTTTCTACTTC. This codes for CASSLQGVTDEAFYF.

Comments on this clonotype: The missing conserved phenylalanine or tryptophan at the end of this CDR3 makes a read error likely. No DNA is shown, since the ends of the CDR3 on it are uncertain; the CDR3 is the one TCRdb lists. The gene calls are TRBV7-2 and TRBJ2-5; the table's D call TRBD2 went unverified against the DNA. From its first to its last residue, the CDR3 has 13 amino acids. From germline, CDR1 is SGHTA and CDR2 FQGNSA. The CDR3 is CASSARVAGASEQ.

The chain couples TRBV19 to TRBJ2-5, with a tentative D call TRBD1 (5 bases). Trimming removed 6 bases at V and 9 bases at J, with 17 bases between. There are 13 residues in the CDR3. Germline values: CDR1 LNHDA, CDR2 SQIVND (reference sequence). Written as DNA, the CDR3 is TGTGCCAGTAGCCGACAGTCGAGTCAGCCCCAGTACTTC. Its translation is CASSRQSSQPQYF.

The CDR3 spells CASSSGRGGLLYEQYF. For the CDR3, the DNA is TGTGCCAGCAGCTCGGGGCGGGGGGGTCTTCTCTACGAGCAGTACTTC. The chain recombines TRBV5-5 with TRBJ2-7, with 9 bases fitting TRBD2. Germline V gene lookup returns CDR1 SGHKS and CDR2 YYEKEE (reference sequence). Trimming took 3 bases from V and 3 from J; bases not matched to a gene: 10. CDR3 length: 16 residues.

This clonotype has a count of ten or more. In nucleotides, the CDR3 is TGTGCCACTGACCGGGACGGCACTGAAGCTTTCTTT. Protein product: CATDRDGTEAFF. The rearrangement uses TRBV10-3 and TRBJ1-1, with D possibly being TRBD1 (5 bases). Trimming left V 10 bases short and J 4 bases short, with 13 bases between. Germline-derived CDR1 and CDR2 are ENHRY and SYGVKD. The CDR3 runs 12 residues.

The J gene is TRBJ2-7, the V gene TRBV4-3; 7 nucleotides agree with TRBD2. The germline V gene has CDR1 LGHNA and CDR2 YSLEER. V gave up 8 bases and J gave up 1 base; unmatched junction bases: 5. The CDR3 is made up of 13 amino acids. The CDR3 sequence is CASGRGGSYEQYF. The CDR3, as DNA: TGCGCCAGCGGGAGGGGAGGGTCCTACGAGCAGTACTTC.

The rearrangement joins TRBV6-6 to TRBJ2-3; 10 nucleotides align to TRBD2. CDR1 MNHNY and CDR2 SVGAGI come from the germline V gene (reference sequence). The length of the CDR3 is 16 residues. J lost 0 bases, V lost 11 bases, and 11 bases had no gene match. In nucleotides, the CDR3 is TGTGCCGCCAGCGACCTACTAGCGGGGAGCACAGATACGCAGTATTTT. Residues: CAASDLLAGSTDTQYF.

This clonotype showed up many times. V gene TRBV12-3 or TRBV12-4 combines with J gene TRBJ1-1, with 9 bases matching TRBD1. The length of the CDR3 is 14 residues. With V trimmed by 4 bases and J by 4 bases, 4 bases remained unmatched. The CDR3 coding sequence is TGTGCCAGCAGTTCCGGACAGGGGAGCACTGAAGCTTTCTTT. Translation: CASSSGQGSTEAFF.

V is TRBV20-1 and J is TRBJ2-1, with 7 bases identical to TRBD1. Looked up from germline, CDR1 is DFQATT and CDR2 is SNEGSKA (reference sequence). V dropped 4 bases and J dropped 12; count of bases not matched to a gene: 9. CDR3 size: 12 residues. The CDR3 protein is CSAKGTEDSQFF. As DNA, the CDR3 is TGCAGTGCTAAGGGGACAGAAGATTCGCAGTTCTTC.

The CDR3, as DNA: TGTGCCAGCAGCTCCGGCGCGGCACAGAACTCTGATGCTCAGTTCTTC. It codes for CASSSGAAQNSDAQFF. The chain has TRBV7-2 and TRBJ2-1; no reliable D call. The V gene's germline CDR1 is SGHTA and CDR2 FQGNSA. V lost 4 bases and J lost 13, with 26 bases in between. The CDR3 has 16 amino acids.

This clonotype was picked up many times. The chain combines TRBV12-3 or TRBV12-4 with TRBJ1-5; 9 bases line up with TRBD1. J lost 3 bases, V lost 9 bases, and 6 bases had no gene match. CDR3 length: 14 amino acids. CDR3 sequence reads: CASAGTGNNQPQHF. The DNA for the CDR3 is TGTGCCAGTGCCGGGACAGGGAACAATCAGCCCCAGCATTTT.

Comments on this clonotype: A much larger clone differs by one base, so this may be a read error. The CDR3 DNA is TGTGCCAGCAGCCTCCCACGCGGGGCCAACGTCCTGACTTTC. Translated, it gives CASSLPRGANVLTF. The chain uses TRBV3-1 and TRBJ2-6, with D hard to call. Trimming cost V 4 bases and J 4 bases, with 8 bases left between them. CDR1 and CDR2 from the germline V gene are LGHDT and YNNKEL (reference sequence). CDR3 length equals 14 residues.

Concerning this clonotype: At one boundary the junction diverges from the germline segment, which might be a read error. V gene TRBV7-9 combines with J gene TRBJ2-7; TRBD1 matches 7 bases. Per germline, CDR1 SEHNR and CDR2 FQNEAQ (reference sequence). The length of the CDR3 is 16 residues. CDR3 bases: TGTGCCACCAGCAGAGGTCAGGCCGGGACAGCCTACGAGCAGTACTTC. Translation: CATSRGQAGTAYEQYF. The full variable domain, in which reference TRBV7-9 and TRBJ2-7 provide the parts outside the CDR3, is DTGVSQNPRHKITKRGQNVTFRCDPISEHNRLYWYRQTLGQGPEFLTYFQNEAQLEKSRLLSDRFSAERPKGSFSTLEIQRTEQGDSAMYLCATSRGQAGTAYEQYFGPGTRLTVT.

This rearrangement joins TRBV20-1 to TRBJ2-7; 8 positions agree with TRBD1. Losses at the gene ends were 4 bases for V and 5 bases for J; bases not matched to a gene: 7. The CDR3 has 13 amino acids. The germline V gene has CDR1 DFQATT and CDR2 SNEGSKA (reference sequence). The CDR3: CSATSTGVHEQYV. In nucleotides, the CDR3 is TGCAGTGCTACCTCGACAGGGGTCCACGAGCAGTACGTC.

The CDR3, as DNA: TGCAGCGGTGGGGGGGTCCCGAACACTGAAGCTTTCTTT. This translates into CSGGGVPNTEAFF. The chain recombines TRBV29-1 with TRBJ1-1; TRBD1 is a possible D gene (5 bases). V was trimmed by 7 bases and J by 1 base, leaving 13 bases between them. CDR1 and CDR2 (germline): SQVTM, ANQGSEA. The CDR3 consists of 13 residues.